These 9 T cell receptor beta chains originate from one sample sequenced in a study of shared T cell receptors in the human thymus. TCRdb's table, derived via immunoSEQ multiplex PCR, lists solely in-frame clones and lacks some. The sample records hundreds of thousands of clones, 70% to 90% being singletons. The same sample was also studied in work on human thymus T cells.

Sequencing was done on a sample of thymocytes. Source of these receptors: a boy under three years old with a congenital heart defect.

This sequence joins TRBV7-2 and TRBJ2-5; D possibly corresponds to TRBD2 (6 bases). CDR1 and CDR2 (germline): SGHTA, FQGNSA. Trimming left V 6 bases short and J 2 bases short, with 13 bases between. The CDR3 sequence is 14 residues long. CDR3 sequence reads: CASSRGGGQETQYF. The CDR3 nucleotides are TGTGCCAGCAGTAGGGGAGGAGGGCAAGAGACCCAGTACTTC.

The chain joins TRBV7-8 to TRBJ2-5; possible D gene TRBD2, 7 bases. CDR1 is SGHVS and CDR2 is FQNEAQ in the germline V gene. The CDR3 consists of 19 residues. V lost 3 bases and J 5 bases, leaving 28 bases between the germline ends. As DNA, the CDR3 is TGTGCCAGCAGCTTTCGGTGGGATCGGGGGGCGCGTGATCGGGAGACCCAGTACTTC. Protein sequence: CASSFRWDRGARDRETQYF. Full variable domain (rest looked up from reference TRBV7-8 and TRBJ2-5): GAGVSQSPRYKVAKRGQDVALRCDPISGHVSLFWYQQALGQGPEFLTYFQNEAQLDKSGLPSDRFFAERPEGSVSTLKIQRTQQEDSAVYLCASSFRWDRGARDRETQYFGPGTRLLVL.

V and J are TRBV7-6 and TRBJ2-3; 12 positions agree with TRBD2. The CDR3 spans 16 residues. V trimming: 3 bases; J trimming: 1 base; junction bases outside the gene matches: 2. Germline CDR1 and CDR2: SGHVS and FNYEAQ. The CDR3 sequence: CASSFSSGRGTDTQYF. Here the CDR3 DNA reads TGTGCCAGCAGCTTTTCTAGCGGGAGGGGCACAGATACGCAGTATTTT.

This rearrangement joins TRBV30 to TRBJ2-5; D is unresolved. V dropped 3 bases and J dropped 2 bases, with 31 bases sitting between them. There are 20 residues in the CDR3. Per germline, CDR1 GTSNPN and CDR2 SVGIG (reference sequence). The CDR3 spells CAWSHPPIQRPNKGQETQYF. The CDR3 DNA is TGTGCCTGGAGCCACCCCCCTATCCAGCGACCCAATAAAGGACAAGAGACCCAGTACTTC.

This chain links TRBV29-1 with TRBJ2-3; 9 nucleotides line up with TRBD2. Germline-derived CDR1 and CDR2 are SQVTM and ANQGSEA. The V segment lost 7 bases and the J segment 5 bases; nucleotides outside the gene matches: 7. This CDR3 is built from 13 residues. CDR3 residues: CSALAGDKDTQYF. CDR3 nucleotide sequence: TGCAGCGCCTTAGCGGGAGACAAAGATACGCAGTATTTT.

This chain joins TRBV27 and TRBJ2-7; D gene unclear. The CDR3 contains 11 residues. Trimming cost V 2 bases and J 4 bases, with 3 bases left between them. The germline gives CDR1 MNHEY, CDR2 SMNVEV (reference sequence). The CDR3 nucleotides read TGTGCCAGCAGTTTAGTATACGAGCAGTACTTC. Its translation: CASSLVYEQYF.

This clone was counted a single time. The rearrangement links TRBV15 to TRBJ2-3, with 10 bases aligning to TRBD2. V lost 2 bases, J lost 8 bases, and 10 bases stayed unmatched. Germline V gene sequence: CDR1 LNHNV, CDR2 YYDKDF (reference sequence). The CDR3 runs to 16 residues. CDR3 residues: CATSRHNLAGVVTQYF. For the CDR3, the DNA is TGTGCCACCAGCAGACATAACCTAGCGGGAGTAGTTACGCAGTATTTT.

The rearrangement links TRBV25-1 to TRBJ2-7, with 10 bases fitting TRBD1. V trimming: 1 base; J trimming: 4 bases; junction bases outside the gene matches: 4. The CDR3 is 15 residues long. CDR1 MGHDK and CDR2 SYGVNS come from the germline V gene. The CDR3 sequence is CASSELGTGAYEQYF. CDR3 DNA sequence: TGTGCCAGCAGTGAATTAGGGACAGGGGCATACGAGCAGTACTTC.

The chain combines TRBV30 with TRBJ2-1, with 9 bases identical to TRBD2. The CDR3 has 18 residues. The J segment lost 5 bases and the V segment lost 4 bases, leaving 18 bases of the junction unmatched. The germline V gene encodes CDR1 GTSNPN and CDR2 SVGIG (reference sequence). CDR3 protein: CAWTNRWASGAGNNEQFF. The DNA for the CDR3 is TGTGCCTGGACCAACCGGTGGGCTAGCGGGGCTGGAAACAATGAGCAGTTCTTC.